This is a list of T cell receptor beta chains from one sample in a study of cytomegalovirus exposure and HLA in healthy donors. Clones were read by immunoSEQ multiplex PCR, and TCRdb kept only the in-frame ones, dropping some. The repertoire holds 85,000 to 120,000 clones, with approximately 87% as singletons. Material: PBMCs. The receptors come from a man aged 35 to 55 in good health and CMV-seronegative. Both conserved end residues are trimmed from each CDR3. The order of the fields is V gene, J gene, CDR3 protein.

v_gene: TRBV7-8
j_gene: TRBJ1-5
CDR3aa: ASSYRGGQPQH

v_gene: TRBV5-1
j_gene: TRBJ2-1
CDR3aa: ASSVTGATYNEQF

v_gene: TRBV11-2
j_gene: TRBJ2-5
CDR3aa: ASRETGARQTQY

v_gene: TRBV29-1
j_gene: TRBJ1-2
CDR3aa: SVEDFGGNLGGYT

v_gene: TRBV7-9
j_gene: TRBJ1-1
CDR3aa: ASSSNNYGGTEAF

v_gene: TRBV15
j_gene: TRBJ1-3
CDR3aa: ATSQTYTGYGNTIY

v_gene: TRBV5-1
j_gene: TRBJ1-1
CDR3aa: ASRRSGTGMNTEAF

v_gene: TRBV4-1
j_gene: TRBJ1-6
CDR3aa: ASTFRGPAANNSPLH

v_gene: TRBV5-6
j_gene: TRBJ2-2
CDR3aa: ASSPWGGLSTGELF

v_gene: TRBV5-1
j_gene: TRBJ2-5
CDR3aa: ASSLAGGQETQY

v_gene: TRBV14
j_gene: TRBJ1-4
CDR3aa: ASSQDPQGFPPGEKLF

v_gene: TRBV5-1
j_gene: TRBJ1-1
CDR3aa: ASSLAYGDTEAF

v_gene: TRBV10-1
j_gene: TRBJ1-2
CDR3aa: ASSEGRANSYLTRGYT

v_gene: TRBV5-4
j_gene: TRBJ1-2
CDR3aa: ASSPPPNRANYGYT

v_gene: TRBV6-1
j_gene: TRBJ2-3
CDR3aa: ASSEFGGTGTDTQY

v_gene: TRBV7-8
j_gene: TRBJ2-7
CDR3aa: ASSLVEDREPYEQY

v_gene: TRBV5-1
j_gene: TRBJ2-6
CDR3aa: ASSWRGSGANVLT

v_gene: TRBV6-5
j_gene: TRBJ2-3
CDR3aa: ASSLLDTQY

v_gene: TRBV30
j_gene: TRBJ2-3
CDR3aa: AWIRQGADTQY

v_gene: TRBV5-4
j_gene: TRBJ1-4
CDR3aa: ASSSGQGFNEKLF

v_gene: TRBV7-8
j_gene: TRBJ2-1
CDR3aa: ASSGGGPRPYNEQF

v_gene: TRBV7-8
j_gene: TRBJ2-7
CDR3aa: ASSSGLAGGVYEQY

v_gene: TRBV4-1
j_gene: TRBJ2-6
CDR3aa: ASGLQGDSGANVLT

v_gene: TRBV4-3
j_gene: TRBJ2-5
CDR3aa: ASSQEKTSGGEPETQY

v_gene: TRBV5-8
j_gene: TRBJ1-6
CDR3aa: ASSFVDEDRCPLH

v_gene: TRBV18
j_gene: TRBJ2-4
CDR3aa: ASSPYDGGIAKNIQY

v_gene: TRBV27
j_gene: TRBJ2-5
CDR3aa: ASSPRRGETQY

v_gene: TRBV18
j_gene: TRBJ2-5
CDR3aa: ASSRSSGETQY

v_gene: TRBV5-1
j_gene: .
CDR3aa: ASSLDRGGSYEQY

v_gene: TRBV5-4
j_gene: TRBJ1-5
CDR3aa: ASSQGVAQPQH

v_gene: TRBV5-6
j_gene: TRBJ1-1
CDR3aa: ASSPQGRDTEAF

v_gene: TRBV7-3
j_gene: TRBJ2-4
CDR3aa: ASSQRGGVKNIQY

v_gene: TRBV2
j_gene: TRBJ2-7
CDR3aa: ASNIQGLAYEQY

v_gene: TRBV6-1
j_gene: TRBJ1-1
CDR3aa: ATSEAF

v_gene: TRBV7-2
j_gene: TRBJ1-4
CDR3aa: ASSPGQGREKLF

v_gene: TRBV9
j_gene: TRBJ1-1
CDR3aa: ASSQGMNTEAF

v_gene: TRBV19
j_gene: TRBJ2-7
CDR3aa: ASRNRGQSYEQY

v_gene: TRBV29-1
j_gene: TRBJ2-2
CDR3aa: SVEYSGELF

v_gene: TRBV15
j_gene: TRBJ2-3
CDR3aa: ATSRDWRQGDSTDTQY

v_gene: TRBV14
j_gene: TRBJ1-1
CDR3aa: ASSQDWAGEAF

v_gene: TRBV10-3
j_gene: TRBJ2-2
CDR3aa: AVQNRGRDTGELF

v_gene: TRBV7-2
j_gene: TRBJ2-3
CDR3aa: ASSLTGTDTQY

v_gene: TRBV6-4
j_gene: TRBJ2-3
CDR3aa: ASSESTSGGADTQY

v_gene: TRBV13
j_gene: TRBJ2-1
CDR3aa: ASSPLGAGGSYNEQF